This is a list of T cell receptor beta chains from one sample in a study of T cell responses to AZD1222 COVID-19 vaccine. Sequencing used immunoSEQ multiplex PCR; TCRdb keeps in-frame clones, though not all of them. The data show about 140,000 clones, about 91% seen once. The source material was peripheral blood, sampled on day 0 of AZD1222 vaccination. The receptors were sampled from an adult in good health. CDR3s include the opening cysteine and the closing phenylalanine or tryptophan. D genes are given only for firm matches. The size entry is marked missing in some rows and otherwise reads once, few, many or a size class.

V,J,D,size,DNA,CDR3
TRBV7-8,TRBJ1-1,TRBD1,NA,TGTGCCAGCAGCTTACAACAGGGGGCGGTGGGCACTGAAGCTTTCTTT,CASSLQQGAVGTEAFF
TRBV6-5,TRBJ1-5,NA,NA,TGTGCCAGCAGCGGCCCTCAGCCCCAGCATTTT,CASSGPQPQHF
TRBV5-1,TRBJ2-7,NA,NA,TGCGCCAGCAGTGGGAGCTCCTACGAGCAGTACTTC,CASSGSSYEQYF
TRBV9,TRBJ1-3,NA,NA,TGTGCCAGCAGCGGCTCGACGGGAAACACCATATATTTT,CASSGSTGNTIYF
TRBV3-1/TRBV3-2,TRBJ1-1,NA,NA,TGTGCCAGCAGCCAAGCCCTAAATGAAGCTTTCTTT,CASSQALNEAFF
TRBV27,TRBJ1-2,TRBD1,NA,TGTGCCAGCAGTCCGCACGGACAGGGGCCAGTTACTACGCTTGGCTACACCTTC,CASSPHGQGPVTTLGYTF
TRBV10-3,TRBJ2-3,TRBD2,once,TGTGCCATAAGGACTAGCGGGTCCACAGATACGCAGTATTTT,CAIRTSGSTDTQYF
TRBV2,TRBJ2-6,NA,NA,TGTGCCAGTTCCTCTGGGGCCAACGTCCTGACTTTC,CASSSGANVLTF
TRBV23-1,TRBJ1-3,NA,NA,TGCGCCAGCAGTCAAGCCGGCTGCTCTGGAAACACCATATATTTT,CASSQAGCSGNTIYF
TRBV27,TRBJ1-4,NA,NA,TGTGCCAGCAGTCACAAGGGCCGGACTGCTAATGAAAAACTGTTTTTT,CASSHKGRTANEKLFF
TRBV6-6,TRBJ2-5,NA,NA,TGTGCCAGCAGTTACTCGACGGCTTCCGTGGTGACCCAGTACTTC,CASSYSTASVVTQYF
TRBV28,TRBJ2-7,TRBD1,NA,TGTGCCAGCAGTCTTGGGGGGACAGGGGTTTACGAGCAGTACTTC,CASSLGGTGVYEQYF
TRBV29-1,TRBJ2-7,TRBD2,NA,TGCAGCGCTAGGGGAGGGGTGACCTACGAGCAGTACTTC,CSARGGVTYEQYF
TRBV5-1,TRBJ2-1,TRBD1,NA,TGCGCCAGCAGTCCGACAGGGGTCAAATTCAATGAGCAGTTCTTC,CASSPTGVKFNEQFF
TRBV19,TRBJ2-3,TRBD1,few,TGTGCCAGTAGTATAGAGAGGGGGCGAGATACGCAGTATTTT,CASSIERGRDTQYF
TRBV3-1/TRBV3-2,TRBJ1-5,NA,once,TGTGCCAGCAGCCTTCGGGGGGGGCAGCCCCAGCATTTT,CASSLRGGQPQHF
TRBV6-5,TRBJ2-5,TRBD1,once,TGTGCCAGCAGGAGGACAGGGAGAATTGAGACCCAGTACTTC,CASRRTGRIETQYF
TRBV19,TRBJ1-1,TRBD1,NA,TGTGCCAGGGGTGGACAGGGGAAGAACACTGAAGCTTTCTTT,CARGGQGKNTEAFF
TRBV10-3,TRBJ1-1,NA,NA,TGTGCCATAAGCAACCCGTACGAACGGGGGGATACTGAAGCTTTCTTT,CAISNPYERGDTEAFF
TRBV7-2,TRBJ1-4,NA,once,TGTGCCAGCAGCTTTCTGTGGCAGGCTAATGAAAAACTGTTTTTT,CASSFLWQANEKLFF
TRBV10-1,TRBJ2-7,NA,NA,TGCGCCAGCAGTGAGAGCCAGATCTACGAGCAGTACTTC,CASSESQIYEQYF
TRBV23-1,TRBJ1-2,NA,NA,TGCGCCAGCAGTCATCCGCCAGACGGCCGAGCTAACTATGGCTACACCTTC,CASSHPPDGRANYGYTF